Shown below are 11 T cell receptor beta chains from a single sample sequenced in a study of CD8 T cells in ankylosing spondylitis. Using its own MiXCR run on the 5' RACE reads, TCRdb lists one record per CDR3 protein. This sample has roughly 250,000 distinct CDR3 sequences, with 8% to 9.5% found just once. The specimen sequenced was blood, either unsorted or a sorted T cell fraction (not recorded which). These receptor sequences come from a male donor with ankylosing spondylitis or in good health (not recorded which).

CDR3 residues: CFWGQAGGLYTGELFF. In DNA, the CDR3 is TGCTTCTGGGGCCAGGCGGGGGGCTTGTACACCGGGGAGCTGTTTTTT. This sequence joins TRBV20-1 and TRBJ2-2; TRBD2 aligns across 8 bases. Germline-derived CDR1 and CDR2 are DFQATT and SNEGSKA (reference sequence). The CDR3 has 16 residues.

This clonotype was counted a few times. The chain couples TRBV20-1 to TRBJ1-5; D unclear. The germline V gene encodes CDR1 DFQATT and CDR2 SNEGSKA (reference sequence). V lost 5 bases and J 13 bases, leaving 12 bases between the germline ends. The CDR3 loop spans 10 amino acids. In DNA form, the CDR3 reads TGCAGTGCTCGCAACAAGGATCAGCATTTT. This gives the protein CSARNKDQHF.

Many counts were recorded for this clonotype. The chain links TRBV6-5 to TRBJ2-5; D uncertain. CDR3 length: 15 residues. Germline assignment: CDR1 MNHEY and CDR2 SVGAGI. V gave up 0 bases and J gave up 7 bases, with 15 bases separating them. The CDR3 reads CASSYSFDTPGTQYF. The CDR3 DNA reads TGTGCCAGCAGTTACTCGTTCGACACACCCGGGACCCAGTACTTC.

This clonotype was picked up many times. The chain combines TRBV29-1 with TRBJ1-2; 11 bases agree with TRBD1. Looked up from germline, CDR1 is SQVTM and CDR2 is ANQGSEA. The trim removed 6 bases at V and 3 bases at J, leaving 3 bases unmatched. This CDR3 is 13 amino acids long. The CDR3: CSVGTGGYYGYTF. The CDR3 DNA reads TGCAGCGTGGGGACAGGGGGTTACTATGGCTACACCTTC.

V is TRBV11-1 and J is TRBJ1-1; D not certain. V was shortened by 2 bases and J by 5 bases, with 12 bases between the two germline ends. The CDR3 is made up of 14 amino acids. CDR1 SGHAT and CDR2 FQDESV come from the germline V gene (reference sequence). CDR3 sequence: CASSLLDGITEAFF. The CDR3 DNA reads as TGTGCCAGCAGCTTACTCGACGGGATAACTGAAGCTTTCTTT.

This clonotype came up many times. The rearrangement links TRBV19 to TRBJ2-1, with 11 bases fitting TRBD2. CDR3 length equals 15 residues. Germline assignment: CDR1 LNHDA and CDR2 SQIVND (reference sequence). With 7 bases clipped from V and 4 bases from J, the junction kept 6 bases outside the gene matches. CDR3 sequence: CASTMLAGGYNEQFF. The CDR3 bases are TGTGCCAGTACAATGCTAGCGGGGGGTTACAATGAGCAGTTCTTC.

V usage is TRBV7-2 and J usage is TRBJ2-1; TRBD2 matches 9 bases. CDR1 and CDR2 (germline): SGHTA, FQGNSA. This CDR3 spans 16 amino acids. V lost 1 base, J lost 7 bases, and 8 bases stayed unmatched. The CDR3 DNA sequence: TGTGCCAGCAGCTTAGAGGGCGGGGGGGCGTTGAATGAGCAGTTCTTC. This sequence encodes CASSLEGGGALNEQFF. The full variable domain, in which reference TRBV7-2 and TRBJ2-1 provide the parts outside the CDR3, is GAGVSQSPSNKVTEKGKDVELRCDPISGHTALYWYRQSLGQGLEFLIYFQGNSAPDKSGLPSDRFSAERTGGSVSTLTIQRTQQEDSAVYLCASSLEGGGALNEQFFGPGTRLTVL.

In this sample, this clonotype turned up many times. The V and J genes are TRBV7-2 and TRBJ2-1; D not resolved. Germline V gene sequence: CDR1 SGHTA, CDR2 FQGNSA. The CDR3 has 13 residues. Trimming shortened V by 5 bases and J by 6 bases, and 11 bases separated the two germline ends. CDR3 in DNA: TGTGCCAGCAGCCCAAGGCTTGGCAATGAGCAGTTCTTC. It translates to CASSPRLGNEQFF.

This clonotype was detected many times. The chain joins TRBV7-2 to TRBJ2-2; D may be TRBD2 (5 bases). Trimming took off 1 base at V and 3 bases at J, with 12 bases between the two ends. Germline V gives CDR1 SGHTA, CDR2 FQGNSA. The CDR3 contains 16 residues. In nucleotides, the CDR3 is TGTGCCAGCAGCTTAGGGGGTCGAGGGTACACCGGGGAGCTGTTTTTT. Protein sequence: CASSLGGRGYTGELFF.

This clonotype was recorded many times. V and J are TRBV14 and TRBJ2-5; D is unclear. Per the germline V gene, CDR1 is SGHDN and CDR2 is FVKESK. This CDR3 is built from 12 residues. The V end was cut by 1 base, the J end by 4 bases, with 4 bases between. The CDR3 DNA reads as TGTGCCAGCAGCCAAGTTGGAGAGACCCAGTACTTC. Amino acid sequence: CASSQVGETQYF.

This clonotype has a count of ten or more. The rearrangement links TRBV4-2 to TRBJ1-2, with 8 bases lining up with TRBD1. Unmatched junction bases numbered 10, after V lost 0 bases and J lost 4 bases. This CDR3 region has 17 residues. Germline V gives CDR1 LGHNA, CDR2 YNFKEQ. Written as DNA, the CDR3 is TGTGCCAGCAGCCAAGATTATACCGGGACAGGCGCCTATGGCTACACCTTC. Protein product: CASSQDYTGTGAYGYTF.